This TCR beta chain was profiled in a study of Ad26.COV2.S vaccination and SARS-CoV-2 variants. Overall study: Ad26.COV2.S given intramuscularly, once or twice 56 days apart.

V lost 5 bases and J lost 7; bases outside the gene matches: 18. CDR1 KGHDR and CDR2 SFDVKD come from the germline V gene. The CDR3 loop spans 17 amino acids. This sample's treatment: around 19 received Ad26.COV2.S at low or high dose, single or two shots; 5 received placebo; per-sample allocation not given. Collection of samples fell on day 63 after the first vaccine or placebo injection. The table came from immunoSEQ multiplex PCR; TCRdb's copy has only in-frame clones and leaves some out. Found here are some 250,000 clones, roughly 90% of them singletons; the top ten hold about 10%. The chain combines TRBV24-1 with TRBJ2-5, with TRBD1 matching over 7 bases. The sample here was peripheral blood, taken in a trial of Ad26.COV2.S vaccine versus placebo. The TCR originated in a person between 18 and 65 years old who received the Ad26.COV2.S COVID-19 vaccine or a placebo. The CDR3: CATSAPDRDPVGGTQYF. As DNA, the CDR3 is TGTGCCACCAGTGCCCCCGACAGGGACCCGGTAGGAGGGACCCAGTACTTC.